The 6 T cell receptor beta chains below all came from one sample that was sequenced in a study of blood T cell repertoires in COVID-19. TCRdb's table, derived via immunoSEQ multiplex PCR, lists solely in-frame clones and lacks some. Here the sample spans around 60,000 clones, nearly 90% being singletons. The sample taken for sequencing was peripheral blood. The receptors stem from a man aged 45-60 years with active COVID-19.

The CDR3 DNA reads as TGTGCCAGCAGCGCCACCAGCGGGGGCTACGAGCAGTACTTC. Protein product: CASSATSGGYEQYF. The chain recombines TRBV7-8 with TRBJ2-7; 8 nucleotides match TRBD2. The CDR3 is 14 amino acids. V lost 5 bases, J lost 3 bases, and 6 bases stayed unmatched. Per germline, CDR1 SGHVS and CDR2 FQNEAQ.

This clone was found a few times. The genes are TRBV7-2 and TRBJ2-1; TRBD2 aligns across 7 bases. Germline V gene sequence: CDR1 SGHTA, CDR2 FQGNSA. The CDR3 extends over 15 amino acids. J was trimmed by 2 bases and V by 4 bases; bases with no gene match: 5. The CDR3 DNA is TGTGCCAGCAGCTGGGGACTACCGACCTACAATGAGCAGTTCTTC. Translating it yields CASSWGLPTYNEQFF.

The V call is TRBV4-2, the J call TRBJ2-6; 7 nucleotides agree with TRBD1. Germline V CDR1 and CDR2: LGHNA, YNFKEQ. J was trimmed by 0 bases and V by 1 base; bases with no gene match: 6. This CDR3 has 18 residues. In nucleotides, the CDR3 is TGTGCCAGCAGCCAAGGGGTAGGGGGCAACTCTGGGGCCAACGTCCTGACTTTC. It is translated as CASSQGVGGNSGANVLTF.

The chain joins TRBV7-9 to TRBJ2-5; D gene unclear. In germline, CDR1 is SEHNR, CDR2 FQNEAQ (reference sequence). The CDR3 extends over 13 amino acids. The ends were cut back, 5 bases at V and 4 bases at J, with 11 bases in the middle. The CDR3 reads CASSPDLGETQYF. DNA of the CDR3: TGTGCCAGCAGCCCAGACTTAGGAGAGACCCAGTACTTC.

This chain's CDR3 is CASSSGETQYF. CDR3 bases: TGTGCCAGCAGTTCAGGAGAGACCCAGTACTTC. This chain uses TRBV6-6 with TRBJ2-5; no clear D gene. Germline CDR1 MNHNY, CDR2 SVGAGI (reference sequence). Between the trimmed V and J ends, which lost 4 bases and 4 bases, there was a span of 4 bases. This CDR3 comprises 11 residues.

This chain joins TRBV6-1 and TRBJ1-1; weak D call: TRBD1 (6 bases). The V end lost 3 bases, the J end lost 9 bases, and 14 bases lay between the germline ends. Germline V gives CDR1 MNHNS, CDR2 SASEGT. The CDR3 loop spans 13 amino acids. The CDR3 coding sequence is TGTGCCAGCAGTGAGATACAGGGAAGGCAAGCTTTCTTT. Amino acid sequence: CASSEIQGRQAFF.